The rows below give T cell receptor beta chains drawn from one sample of a study of CD8+CD57+ T cells in acquired aplastic anemia. In TCRdb, the reads were re-called with MiXCR into one record per CDR3 protein. The sample yields 400,000 to 450,000 distinct CDR3 sequences, about two thirds seen once. Specimen: sorted CD4+, CD8+, or CD8+CD57+ T cells (not recorded which) from PBMCs. Receptor source: a human donor in good health, serving as a control. Each CDR3 is given with its conserved first and last residue. A D gene is named only where the DNA matches it firmly. Expanded clones are given a class, and other clones once, few, many or no size at all.

V gene,clone size,J gene,D gene,CDR3 protein,CDR3 DNA
TRBV5-1,.,TRBJ1-2,.,CASSSGPGADYGYTF,TGCGCCAGCAGTTCCGGCCCGGGGGCCGACTATGGCTACACCTTC
TRBV5-4,.,TRBJ1-6,.,CASSLSGAPLHF,TGTGCCAGCAGCTTATCGGGTGCACCCCTCCACTTT
TRBV7-6,.,TRBJ1-2,.,CASSQQRRSYGYTF,TGTGCCAGCAGCCAGCAACGGAGGAGTTATGGCTACACCTTC
TRBV25-1,.,TRBJ1-2,.,CASSDDNYGYTF,TGTGCCAGCAGTGATGATAACTATGGCTACACCTTC
TRBV9,.,TRBJ1-2,.,CASSVDSCSPLSNTF,TGTGCCAGCAGCGTAGACAGTTGTTCCCCTCTTTCTAACACCTTC
TRBV9,.,TRBJ2-1,TRBD2,CASSLAAGGTEAYNEQFF,TGCGCCAGCAGCTTGGCCGCGGGGGGCACTGAAGCTTACAATGAGCAGTTCTTC
TRBV7-2,.,TRBJ2-7,TRBD2,CASSRRAGGLYEQYF,TGTGCCAGCAGCCGTCGAGCGGGGGGGCTTTACGAGCAGTACTTC
TRBV5-8,once,TRBJ2-1,.,CASSLGQENYNEQFF,TGTGCCAGCAGCTTGGGGCAGGAAAACTACAATGAGCAGTTCTTC
TRBV3-1,many,TRBJ1-1,.,CASGGTQNTEAFF,TGTGCCAGCGGCGGGACTCAGAACACTGAAGCTTTCTTT
TRBV6-2/TRBV6-3,many,TRBJ1-5,.,CASSYSRGNQPQHF,TGTGCCAGCAGTTACTCCAGGGGAAATCAGCCCCAGCATTTT
TRBV5-1,.,TRBJ1-6,.,CASSLEQGETSPLHF,TGCGCCAGCAGCTTGGAACAGGGAGAGACTTCACCCCTCCACTTT
TRBV7-3,.,TRBJ2-7,.,CASSQGLGSEQYF,TGTGCCAGCAGCCAAGGGTTGGGATCCGAGCAGTACTTC
TRBV19,.,TRBJ1-2,.,CASRKQGDYGYTF,TGTGCCAGTAGAAAACAGGGAGACTATGGCTACACCTTC
TRBV6-2/TRBV6-3,many,TRBJ1-6,TRBD1,CASSYQGDSPLHF,TGTGCCAGCAGTTACCAGGGGGACTCACCCCTCCACTTT
TRBV7-8,.,TRBJ1-1,.,CASSLTRPADEAFF,TGTGCCAGCAGCTTGACTCGTCCAGCGGATGAGGCTTTCTTT
TRBV9,.,TRBJ2-5,.,CASSVQGFGWETQYF,TGTGCCAGCAGCGTCCAGGGTTTCGGCTGGGAGACCCAGTACTTC
TRBV9,many,TRBJ2-2,.,CASSVDFPGELFF,TGTGCCAGCAGCGTGGACTTTCCCGGGGAGCTGTTTTTT
TRBV7-6,.,TRBJ1-6,.,CASSPALVPNSPLHF,TGTGCCAGCAGCCCCGCCCTAGTGCCTAATTCACCCCTCCACTTT
TRBV7-8,.,TRBJ2-2,TRBD2,CASSSGAGTNTLEF,TGTGCCAGCAGCAGCGGGGCGGGGACGAACACGCTGGAGTTT
TRBV7-6,.,TRBJ1-5,.,CASSPDVGQPQHF,TGTGCCAGCAGCCCCGATGTAGGTCAGCCCCAGCATTTT
TRBV7-2,.,TRBJ1-4,.,CASSRGCRSLFF,TGTGCCAGCAGCCGCGGGTGTCGTTCTCTGTTTTTT
TRBV20-1,many,TRBJ1-1,.,CSAWQTNTEAFF,TGCAGTGCTTGGCAGACGAACACTGAAGCTTTCTTT
TRBV7-6,.,TRBJ2-7,.,CASSLALDGYTEAF,TGTGCCAGCAGCTTAGCGCTGGACGGCTACACTGAAGCTTTC
TRBV5-1,.,TRBJ2-7,TRBD1,CASSLHLLRETGDYEQYF,TGCGCCAGCAGCTTACACTTACTCCGGGAGACAGGGGACTACGAGCAGTACTTC
TRBV2,few,TRBJ1-5,.,CASASDYSNQPQHF,TGTGCCAGCGCCTCGGATTATAGCAATCAGCCCCAGCATTTT